This TCR beta chain derives from a study of blood T cell repertoires in COVID-19. TCRdb's table, derived via immunoSEQ multiplex PCR, lists solely in-frame clones and lacks some. This sample has over 150,000 clones, with roughly four fifths found just once. This clone was recorded once. V lost 8 bases to trimming and J lost 3 bases, with 13 bases between them. From germline, CDR1 is MNHEY and CDR2 SVGAGI. This CDR3 is 14 amino acids long. The source is a human donor in a cohort sampled during active COVID-19. Sequencing was performed on peripheral blood. The rearrangement uses TRBV6-5 and TRBJ2-2; maybe TRBD2 (5 bases). CDR3 bases: TGTGCCAGCCGGGGAGTCGGCGACACCGGGGAGCTGTTTTTT. It yields the protein CASRGVGDTGELFF.